The 28 T cell receptor beta chains in this list originate from one sample, sequenced in a study of blood T cells in healthy people across ages. Then a second PCR, running about 6 to 11 cycles, was carried out with a sample-barcoded 5' primer and a J-beta primer mix. TCRdb re-analysed the 5' RACE reads in MiXCR, keeping a single row per CDR3 protein. Of nearly 1 million distinct CDR3 sequences in the sample, roughly 51% were seen once. Source material: blood. The receptors stem from a woman in her sixties in good health.

The CDR3 reads CASSLVLAGAGETQYF. The CDR3 DNA sequence: TGTGCCAGCAGCCTTGTTCTAGCGGGAGCTGGGGAGACCCAGTACTTC. The V gene is TRBV11-2, the J gene TRBJ2-5, with 10 bases aligning to TRBD2. Germline assignment: CDR1 SGHAT and CDR2 FQNNGV. The CDR3 extends over 16 amino acids. V shed 5 bases and J 5 bases; nucleotides not matched to a gene: 11.

The chain joins TRBV5-1 to TRBJ1-5, with TRBD1 matching over 9 bases. Germline V gives CDR1 SGHRS, CDR2 YFSETQ. The CDR3 spans 15 residues. V lost 5 bases and J lost 4; bases outside the gene matches: 7. Written as DNA, the CDR3 is TGCGCCAGCAGAAACGGGGACAGGGATAATCAGCCCCAGCATTTT. Translating gives CASRNGDRDNQPQHF.

The V and J genes are TRBV12-5 and TRBJ1-5; D possibly corresponds to TRBD1 (6 bases). The CDR3 loop spans 22 amino acids. V lost 9 bases, J lost 0 bases, and 36 bases lay in between. Per the germline V gene, CDR1 is LGHNT and CDR2 is FRNRAP. The CDR3 nucleotides are TGTGCTAGCGGCCGCCCAACCGGGGGCTTAACCAACTCACTGTGTAGCAATCAGCCCCAGCATTTT. Translation: CASGRPTGGLTNSLCSNQPQHF.

The genes are TRBV11-2 and TRBJ2-1; D unclear. V lost 0 bases and J lost 12, with 9 bases in between. This CDR3 is 12 amino acids long. CDR1 and CDR2 (germline): SGHAT, FQNNGV. The CDR3: CASSLDAVAQFF. The DNA of the CDR3 is TGTGCCAGCAGCTTAGATGCAGTTGCGCAGTTCTTC. Full variable domain (outside the CDR3, taken from reference TRBV11-2 and TRBJ2-1): EAGVAQSPRYKIIEKRQSVAFWCNPISGHATLYWYQQILGQGPKLLIQFQNNGVVDDSQLPKDRFSAERLKGVDSTLKIQPAKLEDSAVYLCASSLDAVAQFFGPGTRLTVL.

The chain is built from TRBV14 and TRBJ1-6, with 10 positions matching TRBD1. The CDR3 totals 14 residues. With V trimmed by 3 bases and J by 9 bases, 2 bases remained unmatched. The germline V gene encodes CDR1 SGHDN and CDR2 FVKESK. CDR3 amino acids: CASSQRQGASPLHF. As DNA, the CDR3 is TGTGCCAGCAGCCAGAGACAGGGGGCTTCACCCCTCCACTTT.

This clonotype was detected a few times. This chain joins TRBV10-3 and TRBJ2-7, with 13 bases identical to TRBD2. Germline assignment: CDR1 ENHRY and CDR2 SYGVKD. The CDR3 extends over 16 amino acids. V trimming: 6 bases; J trimming: 4 bases; junction bases outside the gene matches: 9. The CDR3 reads CAISQRTSGRGYEQYF. As DNA, the CDR3 is TGTGCCATCAGCCAGAGGACTAGCGGGAGAGGGTACGAGCAGTACTTC.

The chain has TRBV30 and TRBJ1-2; possibly TRBD1 for D (5 bases). Looked up from germline, CDR1 is GTSNPN and CDR2 is SVGIG (reference sequence). Trimming left V 3 bases short and J 4 bases short, with 6 bases between. The CDR3 runs to 11 residues. CDR3 sequence: CAWRRGYGYTF. The CDR3 region has the DNA TGTGCCTGGAGGAGGGGCTATGGCTACACCTTC.

The chain links TRBV12-3 or TRBV12-4 to TRBJ1-2; 10 bases agree with TRBD1. The V gene end was trimmed by 3 bases and the J gene end by 3 bases; junction bases not matched to a gene: 10. The CDR3 totals 17 residues. As DNA, the CDR3 is TGTGCCAGCAGTTTTCCCTTTACGACAGGGGGCGACTATGGCTACACCTTC. Translated: CASSFPFTTGGDYGYTF.

V and J are TRBV7-3 and TRBJ2-3, with D possibly TRBD2 on 6 matching bases. The ends were cut back, 2 bases at V and 2 bases at J, with 11 bases in the middle. Germline lookup yields CDR1 SGHTA and CDR2 FQGTGA. This CDR3 is 15 amino acids long. CDR3 residues: CASSLVPGVTDTQYF. DNA for the CDR3: TGTGCCAGCAGCTTAGTGCCGGGAGTCACAGATACGCAGTATTTT.

The chain carries TRBV20-1 and TRBJ1-2; D gene unclear. Trimming left V 0 bases short and J 4 bases short, with 12 bases between. Germline values: CDR1 DFQATT, CDR2 SNEGSKA (reference sequence). The CDR3 is 14 residues long. CDR3 protein: CSARDYRAVYGYTF. CDR3 nucleotide sequence: TGCAGTGCTAGAGACTACCGGGCTGTCTATGGCTACACCTTC.

The V and J genes are TRBV5-6 and TRBJ2-7; 7 bases map to TRBD1. Trimming removed 4 bases from V and 3 bases from J; junction bases left unmatched: 7. This CDR3 has 14 amino acids. From germline, CDR1 is SGHDT and CDR2 YYEEEE. CDR3 protein: CASSPTDRDYEQYF. In DNA, the CDR3 is TGTGCCAGCAGCCCAACAGACAGGGACTACGAGCAGTACTTC. Together with reference TRBV5-6 and TRBJ2-7, the CDR3 gives the full variable domain: DAGVTQSPTHLIKTRGQQVTLRCSPKSGHDTVSWYQQALGQGPQFIFQYYEEEERQRGNFPDRFSGHQFPNYSSELNVNALLLGDSALYLCASSPTDRDYEQYFGPGTRLTVT.

This clonotype has only one observation. This sequence joins TRBV27 and TRBJ2-5; perhaps TRBD2 as D (5 bases). The CDR3 contains 15 residues. The ends were cut back, 3 bases at V and 1 base at J, with 12 bases in the middle. The V gene's germline CDR1 is MNHEY and CDR2 SMNVEV (reference sequence). The CDR3 nucleotides are TGTGCCAGCAGTTTTAAGAGGGATTCCCAAGAGACCCAGTACTTC. It translates to CASSFKRDSQETQYF.

This chain links TRBV7-9 with TRBJ2-5; possibly TRBD1 for D (6 bases). The J call could be wrong; TRBJ2-7 is a better fit for the DNA end. CDR1 SEHNR and CDR2 FQNEAQ come from the germline V gene (reference sequence). The CDR3 is made up of 14 amino acids. The CDR3 DNA reads as TGTGCCAGCAGCTTCCAGGGGAAGGTCTACGAGCAGTACTTC. It translates to CASSFQGKVYEQYF.

J is TRBJ2-4 and V is TRBV7-9; 7 nucleotides align to TRBD1. The junction had 6 bases not matched to a gene; V was cut back by 1 base and J by 9 bases. The germline CDR1 and CDR2 sequences are SEHNR and FQNEAQ (reference sequence). The CDR3 has 14 residues. Here the CDR3 DNA reads TGTGCCAGCAGCTTAGGAACAGGGGTAGCCATTCAGTACTTC. Its protein product is CASSLGTGVAIQYF.

This clonotype came up a few times. For the CDR3, the DNA is TGCAGTGCTAGAAATCCGGCGGGTACAGGGAGCAATGAGCAGTTCTTC. It yields the protein CSARNPAGTGSNEQFF. V and J are TRBV20-1 and TRBJ2-1, with D possibly matching TRBD1 (6 bases). The CDR3 length is 16 residues. CDR1 DFQATT and CDR2 SNEGSKA come from the germline V gene (reference sequence). Trimming cost V 2 bases and J 6 bases, with 20 bases left between them.

The rearrangement links TRBV29-1 to TRBJ2-1; 7 nucleotides agree with TRBD1. CDR1 and CDR2 from the germline V gene are SQVTM and ANQGSEA. J lost 5 bases, V lost 7 bases, and 11 bases had no gene match. This CDR3 is built from 14 residues. The CDR3 DNA is TGCAGCGGGAAGGGGACAGAAAGGGACAATGAGCAGTTCTTC. It yields the protein CSGKGTERDNEQFF.

The chain links TRBV20-1 to TRBJ1-4; 7 nucleotides agree with TRBD1. This CDR3 has 14 residues. From germline, CDR1 is DFQATT and CDR2 SNEGSKA (reference sequence). Trimming removed 5 bases from V and 5 bases from J; junction bases left unmatched: 8. The CDR3 region is CSAQRGTVNEKLFF. As DNA, the CDR3 is TGCAGTGCTCAGCGCGGGACAGTGAATGAAAAACTGTTTTTT.

The chain's CDR3 is CSTGTSSYNEQFF. The CDR3 DNA is TGCAGCACCGGGACTAGCTCGTACAATGAGCAGTTCTTC. The V gene is TRBV29-1, the J gene TRBJ2-1, with 9 positions matching TRBD2. Losses at the gene ends were 8 bases for V and 4 bases for J; bases not matched to a gene: 6. The CDR3 totals 13 residues. Germline CDR1 reads SQVTM; CDR2 reads ANQGSEA.

This clonotype was seen a few times. The chain couples TRBV12-3 or TRBV12-4 to TRBJ2-5; D is uncertain. Trimming shortened V by 8 bases and J by 4 bases, and 14 bases separated the two germline ends. The CDR3 extends over 13 amino acids. Written as DNA, the CDR3 is TGTGCCAGCTCTGAAGTCCGGGTAGAGACCCAGTACTTC. Translated, it gives CASSEVRVETQYF.

The chain has TRBV7-2 and TRBJ1-4; possibly TRBD1 for D (5 bases). This CDR3 has 12 residues. V lost 5 bases to trimming and J lost 8 bases, with 9 bases between them. Germline CDR1 SGHTA, CDR2 FQGNSA. This chain's CDR3 is CASSPPGEKLFF. The CDR3, as DNA: TGTGCCAGCAGCCCTCCAGGGGAAAAACTGTTTTTT. Combining the CDR3 with reference TRBV7-2 and TRBJ1-4 gives the whole variable domain GAGVSQSPSNKVTEKGKDVELRCDPISGHTALYWYRQSLGQGLEFLIYFQGNSAPDKSGLPSDRFSAERTGGSVSTLTIQRTQQEDSAVYLCASSPPGEKLFFGSGTQLSVL.

V gene TRBV6-5 combines with J gene TRBJ2-7; D might be TRBD2 (6 bases). Trimming stripped 7 bases from V and 3 bases from J, with 10 bases between. In germline, CDR1 is MNHEY, CDR2 SVGAGI. The CDR3 runs 12 residues. CDR3 nucleotides: TGTGCCAGCATGGGGGGTGGCTACGAGCAGTACTTC. Translated: CASMGGGYEQYF.

Worth noting for this clonotype: The junction differs from germline at one of its ends, possibly a read error. V usage is TRBV10-3 and J usage is TRBJ2-3; TRBD1 matches at 10 bases. The CDR3 is made up of 15 amino acids. Germline lookup yields CDR1 ENHRY and CDR2 SYGVKD. The CDR3 loop reads CAISAGQGHTATQYF. The CDR3 DNA sequence: TGTGCCATCAGCGCGGGACAGGGGCACACAGCTACGCAGTATTTT.

The V gene is TRBV12-3 or TRBV12-4, the J gene TRBJ2-3; 7 nucleotides agree with TRBD2. This CDR3 region has 11 residues. V lost 3 bases and J lost 11; bases outside the gene matches: 2. The DNA of the CDR3 is TGTGCCAGCAGTTTCAGGGAGGGGCAGTATTTT. Encoded protein: CASSFREGQYF.

This clonotype has a handful of counts. The chain is built from TRBV4-3 and TRBJ2-4, with TRBD1 identical over 9 bases. The CDR3 spans 17 residues. Germline loops: CDR1 LGHNA, CDR2 YSLEER. With 0 bases clipped from V and 7 bases from J, the junction kept 10 bases outside the gene matches. In nucleotides, the CDR3 is TGCGCCAGCAGCCAAGATTGGTACAGGGGGCTAGGGAACATTCAGTACTTC. Translation gives CASSQDWYRGLGNIQYF.

This clonotype appeared a single time. The chain joins TRBV20-1 to TRBJ2-7; 11 bases map to TRBD2. Germline values: CDR1 DFQATT, CDR2 SNEGSKA (reference sequence). V gave up 0 bases and J gave up 3 bases; unmatched junction bases: 4. The CDR3 sequence is 15 residues long. CDR3 bases: TGCAGTGCTAGAGATGTTACTAGCGGGAGCTACGAGCAGTACTTC. Translating it yields CSARDVTSGSYEQYF.

This clonotype was counted between two and nine times. The chain is built from TRBV7-2 and TRBJ2-3; 8 bases fit TRBD2. Looked up from germline, CDR1 is SGHTA and CDR2 is FQGNSA. V shed 5 bases, J shed 5 bases, and the junction held 18 bases outside the gene matches. The CDR3 sequence is 18 residues long. The CDR3, as DNA: TGTGCCAGCAGCGTAATCTTAGCGGGGACTGGTTATGTAGATACGCAGTATTTT. As protein: CASSVILAGTGYVDTQYF.

In its sample, this clonotype was seen a few times. The chain links TRBV4-2 to TRBJ1-6, with a possible D match to TRBD1 (5 bases). Germline loops: CDR1 LGHNA, CDR2 YNFKEQ. Trimming shortened V by 4 bases and J by 9 bases, and 19 bases separated the two germline ends. The CDR3 has 16 residues. Here the CDR3 reads CASSPTRTGVRSPLHF. CDR3 DNA: TGTGCCAGCAGCCCGACCCGAACGGGGGTTCGTTCACCCCTCCACTTT.

The table lists this clonotype with a few counts. This chain links TRBV6-5 with TRBJ2-7, with D possibly matching TRBD1 (5 bases). CDR1 is MNHEY and CDR2 is SVGAGI in the germline V gene. V was cut by 4 bases and J by 4 bases, with 14 bases left in between. The CDR3 spans 14 residues. CDR3 protein: CASSSRRVVYEQYF. CDR3 nucleotide sequence: TGTGCCAGCAGTTCCCGCAGGGTGGTTTACGAGCAGTACTTC.